This T cell receptor beta chain appears in the sequencing data of a study of T cells in localized non-small cell lung cancer. Study outcomes and limitations: Since sequencing was restricted to only one region of the tumor, intratumor heterogeneity remains a possibility. Within adjacent lung there appeared a median approximately 57 of the top 100 tumor clones. In uninvolved adjacent lung, T cell clonality reached its highest value, exceeding tumor.

This clone appeared a single time. Antigen unknown. Profiled with immunoSEQ multiplex PCR; TCRdb holds only in-frame clones, not every one. The sample carries about 59,000 clones, approximately 90% recorded once. Germline CDR1 reads GTSNPN; CDR2 reads SVGIG (reference sequence). V was pared by 5 bases and J by 0 bases, with 7 bases of the junction left unmatched. The CDR3 has 15 amino acids. The chain combines TRBV30 with TRBJ2-4; 7 nucleotides line up with TRBD1. This receptor was identified in a man between 40 and 70 years old with stage I squamous cell lung carcinoma. This sample comprised peripheral blood, obtained before any cancer treatment. The CDR3 bases are TGTGCCTGGCATTCTGGGACAGCAGCCAAAAACATTCAGTACTTC. Residues: CAWHSGTAAKNIQYF. Together with reference TRBV30 and TRBJ2-4, the CDR3 gives the full variable domain: SQTIHQWPATLVQPVGSPLSLECTVEGTSNPNLYWYRQAAGRGLQLLFYSVGIGQISSEVPQNLSASRPQDRQFILSSKKLLLSDSGFYLCAWHSGTAAKNIQYFGAGTRLSVL.